What follows is one T cell receptor (beta chain) and its context. Its antigen is not known. TCRdb keeps only in-frame clones here, not all; method: immunoSEQ multiplex PCR. The sample lists fewer than 15,000 clones, 85% to 90% occurring once. The V end lost 0 bases, the J end lost 2 bases, and 14 bases lay between the germline ends. Germline CDR1 and CDR2: SGDLS and YYNGEE. CDR3 length: 16 residues. The record originates from a study of chemoradiotherapy in HPV16-positive cancers. Broader study findings: Candidate HPV-specific clones and E7-related TCR motifs grew in tumor during treatment. Only two HPV16-positive patients supplied the functional HPV-specificity definition. For HPV16-positive patients, expanding HPV-responsive T cells associated with longer recurrence-free survival.

The chain has TRBV9 and TRBJ1-2; D is uncertain. The material sequenced was blood, taken from a patient who underwent chemoradiotherapy. This TCR derives from a human donor with HPV-associated anogenital cancer. As DNA, the CDR3 is TGTGCCAGCAGCGTAGGAGGGCTGCTCATGAACTATGGCTACACCTTC. Its protein is CASSVGGLLMNYGYTF.